Listed here are 21 T cell receptor beta chains from one sample, sequenced in a study of blood T cell repertoires in COVID-19. Using immunoSEQ multiplex PCR, the repertoire was profiled, and TCRdb retains in-frame clones only, with some absent. The profile shows roughly 48,000 clones, approximately 93% of them singletons. Sequencing was carried out using peripheral blood. The source is a man aged 55-75 years with COVID-19, enrolled during active disease.

The genes are TRBV18 and TRBJ1-5, with TRBD1 matching over 9 bases. The CDR3 totals 18 residues. In germline, CDR1 is KGHSH, CDR2 LQKENI. Trimming at V came to 2 bases and at J to 3 bases, leaving 11 bases not matched to a gene. CDR3 sequence reads: CASSPESPDRGTNQPQHF. The CDR3 DNA follows: TGTGCCAGCTCACCAGAGAGTCCCGACAGGGGGACCAATCAGCCCCAGCATTTT. The full variable domain, completed using reference TRBV18 and TRBJ1-5, is NAGVMQNPRHLVRRRGQEARLRCSPMKGHSHVYWYRQLPEEGLKFMVYLQKENIIDESGMPKERFSAEFPKEGPSILRIQQVVRGDSAAYFCASSPESPDRGTNQPQHFGDGTRLSIL.

V gene TRBV9 combines with J gene TRBJ2-7; the match to TRBD2 covers 9 bases. CDR1 is SGDLS and CDR2 is YYNGEE in the germline V gene. The CDR3 length is 15 residues. The ends lost 4 bases at V and 6 bases at J; junction bases unmatched: 11. The CDR3 reads CASSKSGSGSGEQYF. CDR3 nucleotides: TGTGCCAGCAGCAAAAGCGGTAGCGGGAGTGGCGAGCAGTACTTC.

This clone was seen once. The rearrangement uses TRBV10-2 and TRBJ1-1; D gene ambiguous. Germline values: CDR1 WSHSY, CDR2 SAAADI. CDR3 size: 12 residues. V dropped 2 bases and J dropped 8 bases, with 9 bases sitting between them. The CDR3 nucleotides are TGCGCCAGCAGTGAGCCCTCGGGAGAAGCTTTCTTT. This encodes CASSEPSGEAFF.

The CDR3 sequence is CASSRLKTYNEQFF. In DNA form, the CDR3 reads TGTGCCAGCAGCCGACTGAAGACCTACAATGAGCAGTTCTTC. The chain combines TRBV11-2 with TRBJ2-1; no clear D gene. The CDR3 is made up of 14 amino acids. V was cut by 5 bases and J by 2 bases, with 10 bases left in between. Germline V CDR1 and CDR2: SGHAT, FQNNGV.

The chain links TRBV2 to TRBJ2-2; TRBD2 agrees at 14 bases. The CDR3 runs to 17 residues. The germline CDR1 and CDR2 sequences are SNHLY and FYNNEI. With 0 bases clipped from V and 5 bases from J, the junction kept 2 bases outside the gene matches. The CDR3 nucleotides are TGTGCCAGCAGTGAAGCGCGACTAGCGGGAGGGACCGGGGAGCTGTTTTTT. Translated, it gives CASSEARLAGGTGELFF.

The rearrangement uses TRBV5-4 and TRBJ2-5, with a tentative D call TRBD1 (8 bases). The CDR3 contains 15 residues. The germline V and J ends were trimmed by 4 bases and 4 bases, with 17 bases remaining between them. From germline, CDR1 is SGHNT and CDR2 YYREEE (reference sequence). The CDR3 region has the DNA TGTGCCAGCAGCACACCACAGGGGGGGCGAGAGACCCAGTACTTC. As protein: CASSTPQGGRETQYF.

On this clone itself: The sample carries other DNA sequences with the same CDR3. The chain combines TRBV30 with TRBJ1-2; no firm D call. Per germline, CDR1 GTSNPN and CDR2 SVGIG (reference sequence). The CDR3 has 12 amino acids. Trimming took off 0 bases at V and 5 bases at J, with 7 bases between the two ends. The CDR3 reads CAWSVLEYGYTF. CDR3 DNA: TGTGCCTGGAGTGTACTTGAGTATGGCTACACCTTC.

The chain has TRBV27 and TRBJ2-3, with 12 bases aligning to TRBD1. The germline gives CDR1 MNHEY, CDR2 SMNVEV (reference sequence). Unmatched junction bases numbered 9, after V lost 5 bases and J lost 6 bases. The CDR3 spans 16 residues. The CDR3 region is CASSPSGTGGRDTQYF. Written as DNA, the CDR3 is TGTGCCAGCAGTCCCTCAGGGACAGGGGGCCGCGATACGCAGTATTTT.

The chain employs TRBV30 and TRBJ1-2, with 10 bases fitting TRBD1. Trimming cost V 5 bases and J 4 bases; bases outside gene matches: 7. CDR1 is GTSNPN and CDR2 is SVGIG in the germline V gene (reference sequence). This CDR3 is 14 amino acids long. The CDR3 DNA reads as TGTGCCTGGGCGACAGGGGGCGGGAGCTATGGCTACACCTTC. Protein product: CAWATGGGSYGYTF. The full variable domain, completed using reference TRBV30 and TRBJ1-2, is SQTIHQWPATLVQPVGSPLSLECTVEGTSNPNLYWYRQAAGRGLQLLFYSVGIGQISSEVPQNLSASRPQDRQFILSSKKLLLSDSGFYLCAWATGGGSYGYTFGSGTRLTVV.

The rearrangement links TRBV5-8 to TRBJ2-6, with D possibly being TRBD1 (6 bases). The CDR3 covers 15 residues. Trimming pared 5 bases from V and 3 bases from J, leaving 12 bases between. Germline CDR1 is SGHTS and CDR2 is YDEGEE. CDR3 sequence (DNA): TGTGCCAGCAGGGATACAGGGAGTGGGGCCAACGTCCTGACTTTC. Translated, it gives CASRDTGSGANVLTF.

This sequence joins TRBV3-1 (or the pseudogene TRBV3-2) and TRBJ2-7; 10 positions agree with TRBD1. Germline values: CDR1 LGHDT, CDR2 YNNKEL (reference sequence). V lost 5 bases to trimming and J lost 8 bases; unmatched junction nucleotides: 9. CDR3 length: 14 residues. DNA for the CDR3: TGTGCCAGCAGCTGGACAGGGGGGCGATCAAAGCAGTACTTC. Its translation is CASSWTGGRSKQYF.

The CDR3 region is CASSFSSGNNSPLHF. Here the CDR3 DNA reads TGTGCCAGCAGCTTCTCCTCGGGAAATAATTCACCCCTCCACTTT. The chain joins TRBV11-2 to TRBJ1-6; no definite D call. Deletions cut 3 bases from V and 5 bases from J, with 11 bases between. CDR1 is SGHAT, CDR2 FQNNGV, per germline. There are 15 residues in the CDR3. Using reference TRBV11-2 and TRBJ1-6 for the parts outside the CDR3, the full variable domain is EAGVAQSPRYKIIEKRQSVAFWCNPISGHATLYWYQQILGQGPKLLIQFQNNGVVDDSQLPKDRFSAERLKGVDSTLKIQPAKLEDSAVYLCASSFSSGNNSPLHFGNGTRLTVT.

The gene calls are TRBV28 and TRBJ2-1; TRBD1 matches 9 bases. This CDR3 spans 14 amino acids. Per the germline V gene, CDR1 is MDHEN and CDR2 is SYDVKM. The ends lost 3 bases at V and 5 bases at J; junction bases unmatched: 2. The CDR3 region has the DNA TGTGCCAGCAGTTTCCGGGACAGGGACAATGAGCAGTTCTTC. It translates to CASSFRDRDNEQFF. The whole variable domain, remainder taken from reference TRBV28 and TRBJ2-1, is DVKVTQSSRYLVKRTGEKVFLECVQDMDHENMFWYRQDPGLGLRLIYFSYDVKMKEKGDIPEGYSVSREKKERFSLILESASTNQTSMYLCASSFRDRDNEQFFGPGTRLTVL.

The chain links TRBV7-9 to TRBJ1-4, with D unclear. The CDR3 is 15 residues long. The V gene lost 5 bases and the J gene lost 4 bases, with 14 bases spanning the gap. CDR1 and CDR2 (germline): SEHNR, FQNEAQ (reference sequence). The CDR3 bases are TGTGCCAGCAGCGCGTCCAACCTCTATAATGAAAAACTGTTTTTT. Residues: CASSASNLYNEKLFF.

V gene TRBV11-2 combines with J gene TRBJ1-1; 11 nucleotides agree with TRBD1. V shed 5 bases and J 8 bases; nucleotides not matched to a gene: 4. The germline CDR1 and CDR2 sequences are SGHAT and FQNNGV. CDR3 length equals 13 residues. CDR3 sequence (DNA): TGTGCCAGCAGCACCCGGACAGGGGGCGAAGCTTTCTTT. Its protein product is CASSTRTGGEAFF.

The chain combines TRBV6-6 with TRBJ1-6; TRBD1 matches 8 bases. The CDR3 is made up of 16 amino acids. Germline CDR1 is MNHNY and CDR2 is SVGAGI (reference sequence). The junction had 6 bases not matched to a gene; V was cut back by 6 bases and J by 2 bases. The CDR3 bases are TGTGCCAGCAGGAAGGAGACAGGGGCCTATAATTCACCCCTCCACTTT. Translation gives CASRKETGAYNSPLHF.

This clone was seen only once. Here the CDR3 reads CASRAGQQGSPLHF. For the CDR3, the DNA is TGTGCCAGCAGGGCCGGTCAACAGGGTTCACCCCTCCACTTT. The V gene is TRBV2, the J gene TRBJ1-6, with D tentatively TRBD1 (6 bases). The CDR3 is 14 amino acids. Germline loops: CDR1 SNHLY, CDR2 FYNNEI. The V gene lost 6 bases and the J gene lost 9 bases, with 15 bases spanning the gap.

The V call is TRBV6-4, the J call TRBJ1-6; 8 nucleotides agree with TRBD1. This CDR3 has 14 residues. V lost 6 bases and J lost 7; bases outside the gene matches: 5. Per germline, CDR1 MRHNA and CDR2 SNTAGT. Written as DNA, the CDR3 is TGTGCCAGCAGAAAAGGACAGGGCAATTCACCCCTCCACTTT. Amino acid sequence: CASRKGQGNSPLHF.

The chain combines TRBV27 with TRBJ2-7; D is uncertain. The V end lost 0 bases, the J end lost 2 bases, and 11 bases lay between the germline ends. The CDR3 has 15 residues. CDR1 and CDR2 (germline): MNHEY, SMNVEV (reference sequence). The CDR3 nucleotides read TGTGCCAGCAGTTTATCTGGCCCTCGGGCCTACGAGCAGTACTTC. Translating gives CASSLSGPRAYEQYF.

The chain is built from TRBV5-5 and TRBJ2-1, with D possibly TRBD1 on 7 matching bases. The CDR3 has 16 residues. Germline V gene data show CDR1 as SGHKS and CDR2 as YYEKEE (reference sequence). V dropped 5 bases and J dropped 2 bases, with 17 bases sitting between them. The CDR3 is CASRPKEGATYNEQFF. The CDR3 nucleotides are TGTGCCAGCAGACCAAAGGAGGGGGCGACCTACAATGAGCAGTTCTTC.

The rearrangement joins TRBV3-1 (or the pseudogene TRBV3-2) to TRBJ1-2; weak D call: TRBD1 (5 bases). Germline CDR1 and CDR2: LGHDT and YNNKEL (reference sequence). Trimming took off 4 bases at V and 2 bases at J, with 11 bases between the two ends. The CDR3 spans 14 residues. For the CDR3, the DNA is TGTGCCAGCAGCCCGACAGACACGAACTATGGCTACACCTTC. It translates to CASSPTDTNYGYTF.